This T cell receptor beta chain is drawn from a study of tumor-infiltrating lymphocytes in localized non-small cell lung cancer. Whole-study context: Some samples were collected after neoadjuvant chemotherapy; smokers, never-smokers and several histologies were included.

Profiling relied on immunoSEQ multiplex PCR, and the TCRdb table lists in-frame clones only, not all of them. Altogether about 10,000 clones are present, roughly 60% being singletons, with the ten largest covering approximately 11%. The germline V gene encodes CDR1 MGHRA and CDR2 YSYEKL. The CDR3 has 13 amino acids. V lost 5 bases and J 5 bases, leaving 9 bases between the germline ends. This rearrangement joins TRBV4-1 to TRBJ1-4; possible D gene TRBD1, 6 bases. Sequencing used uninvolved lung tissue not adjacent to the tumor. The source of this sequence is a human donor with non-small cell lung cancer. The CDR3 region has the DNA TGCGCCAGCAGCACAGGGACGAATGAAAAACTGTTTTTT. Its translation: CASSTGTNEKLFF.